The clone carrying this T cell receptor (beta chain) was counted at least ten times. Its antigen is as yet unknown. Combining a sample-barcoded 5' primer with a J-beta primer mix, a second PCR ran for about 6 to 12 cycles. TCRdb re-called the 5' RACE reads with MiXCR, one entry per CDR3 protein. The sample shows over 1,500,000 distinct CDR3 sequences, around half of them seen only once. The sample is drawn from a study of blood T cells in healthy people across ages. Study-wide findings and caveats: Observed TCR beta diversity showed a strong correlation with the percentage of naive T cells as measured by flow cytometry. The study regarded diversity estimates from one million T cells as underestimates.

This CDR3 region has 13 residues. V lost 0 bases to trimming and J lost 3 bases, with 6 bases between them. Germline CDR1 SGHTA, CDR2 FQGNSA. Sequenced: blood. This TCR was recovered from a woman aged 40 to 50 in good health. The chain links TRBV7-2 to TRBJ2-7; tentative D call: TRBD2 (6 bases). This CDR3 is CASSLATSYEQYF. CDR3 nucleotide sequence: TGTGCCAGCAGCTTAGCGACTAGCTACGAGCAGTACTTC. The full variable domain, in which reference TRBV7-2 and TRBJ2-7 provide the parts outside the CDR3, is GAGVSQSPSNKVTEKGKDVELRCDPISGHTALYWYRQSLGQGLEFLIYFQGNSAPDKSGLPSDRFSAERTGGSVSTLTIQRTQQEDSAVYLCASSLATSYEQYFGPGTRLTVT.